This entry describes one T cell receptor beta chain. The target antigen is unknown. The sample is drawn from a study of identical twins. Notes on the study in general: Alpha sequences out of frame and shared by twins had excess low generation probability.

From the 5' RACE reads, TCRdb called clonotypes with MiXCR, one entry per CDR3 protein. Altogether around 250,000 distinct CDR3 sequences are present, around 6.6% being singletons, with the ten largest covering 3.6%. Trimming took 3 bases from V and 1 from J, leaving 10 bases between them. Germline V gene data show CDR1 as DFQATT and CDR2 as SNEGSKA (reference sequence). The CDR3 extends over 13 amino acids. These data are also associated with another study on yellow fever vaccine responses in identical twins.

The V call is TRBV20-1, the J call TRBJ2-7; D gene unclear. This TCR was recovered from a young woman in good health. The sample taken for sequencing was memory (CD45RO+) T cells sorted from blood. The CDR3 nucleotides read TGCAGTGCTAGTCCCGGACCGTCCTACGAGCAGTACTTC. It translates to CSASPGPSYEQYF.